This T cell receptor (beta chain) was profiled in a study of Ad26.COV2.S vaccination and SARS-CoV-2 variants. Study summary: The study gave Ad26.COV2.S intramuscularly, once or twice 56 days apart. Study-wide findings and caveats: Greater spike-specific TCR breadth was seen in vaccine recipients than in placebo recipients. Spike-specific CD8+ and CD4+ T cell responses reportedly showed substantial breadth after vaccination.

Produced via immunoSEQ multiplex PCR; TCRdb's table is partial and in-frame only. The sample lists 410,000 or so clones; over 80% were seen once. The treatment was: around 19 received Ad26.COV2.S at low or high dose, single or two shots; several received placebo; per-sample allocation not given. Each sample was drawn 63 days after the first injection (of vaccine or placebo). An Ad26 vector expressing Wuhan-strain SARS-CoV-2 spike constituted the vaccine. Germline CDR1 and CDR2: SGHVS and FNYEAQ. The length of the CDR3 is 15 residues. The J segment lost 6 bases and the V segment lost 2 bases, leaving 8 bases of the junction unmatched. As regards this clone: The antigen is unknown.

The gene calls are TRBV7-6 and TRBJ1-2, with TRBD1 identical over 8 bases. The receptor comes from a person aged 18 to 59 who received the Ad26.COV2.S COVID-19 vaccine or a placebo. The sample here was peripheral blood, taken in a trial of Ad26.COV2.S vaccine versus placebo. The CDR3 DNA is TGTGCCAGCAGCTTATCAATTGGACAGGGAAATGGCTACACCTTC. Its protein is CASSLSIGQGNGYTF.